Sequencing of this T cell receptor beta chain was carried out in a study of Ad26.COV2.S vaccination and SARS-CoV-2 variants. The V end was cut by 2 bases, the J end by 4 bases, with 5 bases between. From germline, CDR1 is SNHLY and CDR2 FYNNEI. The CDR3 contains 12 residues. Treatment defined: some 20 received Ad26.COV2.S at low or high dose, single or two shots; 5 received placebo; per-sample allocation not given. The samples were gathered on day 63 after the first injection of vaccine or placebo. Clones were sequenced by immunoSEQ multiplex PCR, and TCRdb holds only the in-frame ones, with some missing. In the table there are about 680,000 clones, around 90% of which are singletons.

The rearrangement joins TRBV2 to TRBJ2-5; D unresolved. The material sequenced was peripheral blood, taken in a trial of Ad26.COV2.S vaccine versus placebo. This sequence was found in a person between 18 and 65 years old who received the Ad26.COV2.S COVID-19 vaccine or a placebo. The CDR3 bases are TGTGCCAGCAGTGAATCGTCAGAGACCCAGTACTTC. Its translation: CASSESSETQYF.